Presented here are 28 T cell receptor beta chains from one specimen sequenced in a study of blood T cell repertoires in COVID-19. Profiled with immunoSEQ multiplex PCR; TCRdb holds only in-frame clones, not every one. The sample carries about 280,000 clones, roughly 87% recorded once. The specimen was peripheral blood. These receptors originate from a human donor in a cohort sampled during active COVID-19.

The chain carries TRBV11-2 and TRBJ2-7, with D perhaps TRBD1 (5 bases). The ends were cut back, 6 bases at V and 3 bases at J, with 12 bases in the middle. CDR3 length: 13 amino acids. The germline CDR1 and CDR2 sequences are SGHAT and FQNNGV. CDR3 loop: CASRPQVLYEQYF. DNA for the CDR3: TGTGCCAGCAGACCACAGGTCCTCTACGAGCAGTACTTC.

J is TRBJ2-5 and V is TRBV7-8, with D possibly being TRBD2 (6 bases). CDR3 length: 15 residues. The germline V gene has CDR1 SGHVS and CDR2 FQNEAQ. V dropped 5 bases and J dropped 3 bases, with 16 bases sitting between them. The chain's CDR3 is CASSLTPWGEETQYF. The DNA of the CDR3 is TGTGCCAGCAGCCTAACCCCTTGGGGGGAAGAGACCCAGTACTTC.

The chain carries TRBV7-8 and TRBJ1-5; D possibly corresponds to TRBD1 (5 bases). CDR1 and CDR2 (germline): SGHVS, FQNEAQ. Between the trimmed V and J ends, which lost 2 bases and 11 bases, there was a span of 13 bases. The CDR3 spans 13 residues. The CDR3 DNA is TGTGCCAGCAGCTTAAGCAGCCTCAGGGCCCAGCATTTT. It codes for CASSLSSLRAQHF.

The chain employs TRBV5-1 and TRBJ2-3, with TRBD1 identical over 7 bases. V dropped 7 bases and J dropped 6; count of bases not matched to a gene: 8. This CDR3 is built from 13 residues. Per the germline V gene, CDR1 is SGHRS and CDR2 is YFSETQ. This CDR3 reads CASRQGNRDTQYF. The CDR3 DNA reads TGCGCCAGCCGACAGGGAAATAGGGATACGCAGTATTTT.

The CDR3 DNA reads as TGTGCCAGTAGTCGACAGGGAACAAGGTCCTACGAGCAGTACTTC. The encoded protein is CASSRQGTRSYEQYF. The chain couples TRBV19 to TRBJ2-7; 7 positions agree with TRBD1. The germline gives CDR1 LNHDA, CDR2 SQIVND (reference sequence). Losses at the gene ends were 5 bases for V and 1 base for J; bases not matched to a gene: 8. The CDR3 runs to 15 residues.

The chain is built from TRBV6-5 and TRBJ2-7; the D gene is possibly TRBD1 (6 bases). Germline CDR1 reads MNHEY; CDR2 reads SVGAGI. The CDR3 spans 13 residues. Trimming shortened V by 5 bases and J by 3 bases, and 11 bases separated the two germline ends. CDR3 in amino acids: CASSLGQIYEQYF. CDR3 nucleotides: TGTGCCAGCAGTCTAGGACAGATCTACGAGCAGTACTTC.

The chain employs TRBV28 and TRBJ1-5; D remains unclear. The length of the CDR3 is 14 residues. The V end was cut by 3 bases, the J end by 6 bases, with 12 bases between. Looked up from germline, CDR1 is MDHEN and CDR2 is SYDVKM. The CDR3 DNA reads as TGTGCCAGCAGTTTGCCGGTGATAACTCAGCCCCAGCATTTT. This gives the protein CASSLPVITQPQHF. The full variable domain, completed using reference TRBV28 and TRBJ1-5, is DVKVTQSSRYLVKRTGEKVFLECVQDMDHENMFWYRQDPGLGLRLIYFSYDVKMKEKGDIPEGYSVSREKKERFSLILESASTNQTSMYLCASSLPVITQPQHFGDGTRLSIL.

The rearrangement links TRBV7-9 to TRBJ2-3; D is ambiguous. The V end lost 6 bases, the J end lost 0 bases, and 16 bases lay between the germline ends. Per the germline V gene, CDR1 is SEHNR and CDR2 is FQNEAQ (reference sequence). The CDR3 is made up of 16 amino acids. CDR3 loop: CASRSPVRFSTDTQYF. CDR3 in DNA: TGTGCCAGCAGAAGCCCGGTGAGGTTCAGCACAGATACGCAGTATTTT.

The chain couples TRBV7-9 to TRBJ1-4, with no clear D. Germline CDR1 reads SEHNR; CDR2 reads FQNEAQ (reference sequence). V lost 5 bases and J lost 5, with 3 bases in between. This CDR3 region has 11 residues. The CDR3 DNA is TGTGCCAGCAGCATAAATGAAAAACTGTTTTTT. Its translation: CASSINEKLFF.

The DNA for the CDR3 is TGCAGCGTTGAACCGGGATCTAGCACAGATACGCAGTATTTT. Amino acids: CSVEPGSSTDTQYF. The J gene is TRBJ2-3, the V gene TRBV29-1; D possibly corresponds to TRBD2 (5 bases). The CDR3 has 14 amino acids. Trimming shortened V by 2 bases and J by 0 bases, and 9 bases separated the two germline ends. Germline V CDR1 and CDR2: SQVTM, ANQGSEA.

The V gene is TRBV2, the J gene TRBJ1-6; D unresolved. The V gene lost 3 bases and the J gene lost 8 bases, with 11 bases spanning the gap. The CDR3 totals 14 residues. Germline assignment: CDR1 SNHLY and CDR2 FYNNEI. Here the CDR3 DNA reads TGTGCCAGCAGTGAGATTGGTTTAGATTCACCCCTCCACTTT. The encoded protein is CASSEIGLDSPLHF.

The chain has TRBV6-5 and TRBJ2-5; 9 nucleotides match TRBD2. V trimming: 0 bases; J trimming: 5 bases; junction bases outside the gene matches: 4. The CDR3 has 15 residues. In germline, CDR1 is MNHEY, CDR2 SVGAGI. The CDR3 DNA follows: TGTGCCAGCAGTTACTCGAATGGACTAGCGGAGACCCAGTACTTC. Its translation is CASSYSNGLAETQYF.

The sample holds a few counts of this clone. The chain uses TRBV7-8 and TRBJ1-1, with TRBD1 matching 9 bases. Germline trimming cut 4 bases from V and 3 bases from J; bases unmatched to any gene: 12. The CDR3 has 17 residues. Germline loops: CDR1 SGHVS, CDR2 FQNEAQ. The CDR3 loop reads CASSSPGDRVTDTEAFF. CDR3 sequence (DNA): TGTGCCAGCAGCTCCCCCGGGGACAGGGTCACCGACACTGAAGCTTTCTTT.

This sequence joins TRBV5-1 and TRBJ2-3; TRBD2 might be the D (6 bases). Looked up from germline, CDR1 is SGHRS and CDR2 is YFSETQ. This CDR3 spans 15 amino acids. Trimming stripped 4 bases from V and 3 bases from J, with 15 bases between. The CDR3 here is CASSRLGGYTDTQYF. CDR3 bases: TGCGCCAGCAGCCGGTTGGGGGGTTATACAGATACGCAGTATTTT.

This chain connects TRBV30 to TRBJ2-7; 13 nucleotides match TRBD2. The CDR3 is made up of 18 amino acids. V lost 1 base, J lost 0 bases, and 9 bases stayed unmatched. The germline CDR1 and CDR2 sequences are GTSNPN and SVGIG (reference sequence). The chain's CDR3 is CAWSAPGLAGPVSYEQYF. CDR3 bases: TGTGCCTGGAGTGCTCCGGGACTAGCGGGACCAGTCTCCTACGAGCAGTACTTC.

The V and J genes are TRBV15 and TRBJ2-3, with TRBD2 identical over 9 bases. The CDR3 runs 17 residues. Germline CDR1 and CDR2: LNHNV and YYDKDF (reference sequence). V lost 1 base to trimming and J lost 2 bases; unmatched junction nucleotides: 7. The DNA for the CDR3 is TGTGCCACCAGCAGAGCACGTGCTAGCGGGATCACAGATACGCAGTATTTT. Translation gives CATSRARASGITDTQYF.

This CDR3 reads CASSLARSDTQYF. The DNA of the CDR3 is TGTGCCAGTAGTCTCGCCAGATCAGATACGCAGTATTTT. This chain joins TRBV19 and TRBJ2-3, with D uncertain. The CDR3 has 13 amino acids. The germline gives CDR1 LNHDA, CDR2 SQIVND (reference sequence). V gave up 5 bases and J gave up 4 bases, with 10 bases separating them.

The V gene is TRBV7-9, the J gene TRBJ2-7, with D unclear. The CDR3 is 17 amino acids. CDR1 is SEHNR and CDR2 is FQNEAQ in the germline V gene (reference sequence). The V gene lost 0 bases and the J gene lost 7 bases, with 22 bases spanning the gap. This CDR3 is CASSLAPMTAVSGEQYF. The CDR3 DNA sequence: TGTGCCAGCAGCTTAGCGCCAATGACGGCGGTATCTGGAGAGCAGTACTTC.

This rearrangement joins TRBV6-6 to TRBJ2-7; D call uncertain. V lost 4 bases, J lost 3 bases, and 13 bases lay in between. CDR1 is MNHNY and CDR2 is SVGAGI in the germline V gene (reference sequence). This CDR3 contains 14 residues. CDR3 region: CASSWPGSNYEQYF. Here the CDR3 DNA reads TGTGCCAGCAGTTGGCCAGGTTCTAACTACGAGCAGTACTTC.

This clone is a singleton in its sample. V is TRBV9 and J is TRBJ2-1, with D possibly being TRBD2 (6 bases). Germline assignment: CDR1 SGDLS and CDR2 YYNGEE. This CDR3 spans 15 amino acids. The V end was cut by 3 bases, the J end by 0 bases, with 10 bases between. The CDR3 nucleotides are TGTGCCAGCAGCGCCGGGAGACCCTCCTACAATGAGCAGTTCTTC. It is translated as CASSAGRPSYNEQFF.

CDR3 loop: CASSPRARLAGGHETQYF. CDR3 nucleotide sequence: TGTGCCAGCAGCCCGAGGGCCAGACTAGCGGGAGGGCACGAGACCCAGTACTTC. The chain carries TRBV7-8 and TRBJ2-5, with TRBD2 identical over 14 bases. CDR3 length: 18 amino acids. V was clipped by 5 bases and J by 5 bases; unmatched bases: 13. Germline V gives CDR1 SGHVS, CDR2 FQNEAQ. The complete variable domain, with remaining parts taken from reference TRBV7-8 and TRBJ2-5, reads GAGVSQSPRYKVAKRGQDVALRCDPISGHVSLFWYQQALGQGPEFLTYFQNEAQLDKSGLPSDRFFAERPEGSVSTLKIQRTQQEDSAVYLCASSPRARLAGGHETQYFGPGTRLLVL.

The chain uses TRBV27 and TRBJ2-2, with D possibly TRBD1 on 6 matching bases. CDR3 size: 14 residues. Germline V gene sequence: CDR1 MNHEY, CDR2 SMNVEV (reference sequence). The V end lost 8 bases, the J end lost 6 bases, and 16 bases lay between the germline ends. DNA of the CDR3: TGTGCCAGCGGACAACAGGGATCTGCCGGGGAGCTGTTTTTT. Its translation: CASGQQGSAGELFF.

This clone was found once. The CDR3 sequence: CASSGRTSTNYGYTF. CDR3 DNA: TGTGCCAGCAGCGGTAGAACTTCTACTAACTATGGCTACACCTTC. The chain employs TRBV6-5 and TRBJ1-2; the D is unclear. Per germline, CDR1 MNHEY and CDR2 SVGAGI. The CDR3 contains 15 residues. V shed 6 bases and J shed 0 bases, with 14 bases lying between them.

The CDR3 here is CAYRLSVPPQHF. The CDR3 nucleotides read TGTGCCTACCGGTTGTCGGTGCCGCCCCAGCATTTT. The chain is built from TRBV19 and TRBJ1-5; D not resolved. CDR3 length: 12 amino acids. Looked up from germline, CDR1 is LNHDA and CDR2 is SQIVND (reference sequence). The germline V and J ends were trimmed by 11 bases and 9 bases, with 17 bases remaining between them.

The chain uses TRBV2 and TRBJ1-3, with no clear D. Germline V gives CDR1 SNHLY, CDR2 FYNNEI. CDR3 length: 17 amino acids. V lost 7 bases and J lost 1, with 20 bases in between. The CDR3 is CASIKKFYGSSGNTIYF. The CDR3 nucleotides are TGTGCCAGCATAAAGAAATTTTACGGTAGTTCTGGAAACACCATATATTTT.

The rearrangement links TRBV5-4 to TRBJ1-2; TRBD1 aligns across 10 bases. The germline CDR1 and CDR2 sequences are SGHNT and YYREEE (reference sequence). This CDR3 has 15 amino acids. V gave up 3 bases and J gave up 2 bases; unmatched junction bases: 4. CDR3 nucleotides: TGTGCCAGCAGCTATGGACAGGGGGAGAACTATGGCTACACCTTC. It encodes CASSYGQGENYGYTF.

This clone was observed once. The rearrangement links TRBV6-5 to TRBJ2-5, with D possibly TRBD1 on 5 matching bases. CDR3 length: 14 residues. The V gene lost 5 bases and the J gene lost 5 bases, with 15 bases spanning the gap. Germline V lookup: CDR1 MNHEY, CDR2 SVGAGI. The CDR3 here is CASSRAGPWETQYF. The CDR3 bases are TGTGCCAGCAGTCGCGCAGGGCCGTGGGAGACCCAGTACTTC.

The chain uses TRBV15 and TRBJ2-3; possible D gene TRBD1, 5 bases. The V end was cut by 0 bases, the J end by 12 bases, with 16 bases between. The CDR3 length is 14 residues. Germline lookup yields CDR1 LNHNV and CDR2 YYDKDF (reference sequence). The CDR3 protein is CATSRDIGQSPQYF. CDR3 bases: TGTGCCACCAGCAGAGATATCGGACAATCCCCCCAGTATTTT. Combining the CDR3 with reference TRBV15 and TRBJ2-3 gives the whole variable domain DAMVIQNPRYQVTQFGKPVTLSCSQTLNHNVMYWYQQKSSQAPKLLFHYYDKDFNNEADTPDNFQSRRPNTSFCFLDIRSPGLGDTAMYLCATSRDIGQSPQYFGPGTRLTVL.